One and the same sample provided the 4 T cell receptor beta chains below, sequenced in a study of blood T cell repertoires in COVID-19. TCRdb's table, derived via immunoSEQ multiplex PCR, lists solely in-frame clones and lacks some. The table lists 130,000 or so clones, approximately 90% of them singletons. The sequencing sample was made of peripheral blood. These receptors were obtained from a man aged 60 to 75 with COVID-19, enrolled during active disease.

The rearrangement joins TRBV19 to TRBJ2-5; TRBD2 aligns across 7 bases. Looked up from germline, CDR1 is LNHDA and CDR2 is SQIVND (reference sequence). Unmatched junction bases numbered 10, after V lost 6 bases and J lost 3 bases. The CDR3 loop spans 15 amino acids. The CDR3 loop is CASRATSVSEETQYF. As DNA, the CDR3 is TGTGCCAGTAGGGCAACTAGCGTCAGCGAAGAGACCCAGTACTTC.

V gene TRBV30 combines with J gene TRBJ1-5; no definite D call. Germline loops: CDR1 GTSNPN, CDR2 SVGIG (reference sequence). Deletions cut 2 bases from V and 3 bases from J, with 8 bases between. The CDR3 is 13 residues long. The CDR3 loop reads CAWSQSDNQPQHF. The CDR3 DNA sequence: TGTGCCTGGAGTCAGTCAGACAATCAGCCCCAGCATTTT. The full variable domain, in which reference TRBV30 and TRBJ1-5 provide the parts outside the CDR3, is SQTIHQWPATLVQPVGSPLSLECTVEGTSNPNLYWYRQAAGRGLQLLFYSVGIGQISSEVPQNLSASRPQDRQFILSSKKLLLSDSGFYLCAWSQSDNQPQHFGDGTRLSIL.

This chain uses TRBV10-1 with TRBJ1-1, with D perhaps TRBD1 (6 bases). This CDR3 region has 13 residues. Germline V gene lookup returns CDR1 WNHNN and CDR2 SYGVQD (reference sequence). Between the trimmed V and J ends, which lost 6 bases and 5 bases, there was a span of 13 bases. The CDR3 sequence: CASRMGTGTEAFF. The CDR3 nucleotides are TGCGCCAGCAGAATGGGAACAGGGACTGAAGCTTTCTTT.

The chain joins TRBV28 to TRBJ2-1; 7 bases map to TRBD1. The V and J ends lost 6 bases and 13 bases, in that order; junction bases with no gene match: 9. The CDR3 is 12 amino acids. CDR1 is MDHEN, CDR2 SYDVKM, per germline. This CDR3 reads CASSRQGPSQFF. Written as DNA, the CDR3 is TGTGCCAGCAGCCGACAGGGCCCCTCACAGTTCTTC. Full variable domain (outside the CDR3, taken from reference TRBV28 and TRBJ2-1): DVKVTQSSRYLVKRTGEKVFLECVQDMDHENMFWYRQDPGLGLRLIYFSYDVKMKEKGDIPEGYSVSREKKERFSLILESASTNQTSMYLCASSRQGPSQFFGPGTRLTVL.